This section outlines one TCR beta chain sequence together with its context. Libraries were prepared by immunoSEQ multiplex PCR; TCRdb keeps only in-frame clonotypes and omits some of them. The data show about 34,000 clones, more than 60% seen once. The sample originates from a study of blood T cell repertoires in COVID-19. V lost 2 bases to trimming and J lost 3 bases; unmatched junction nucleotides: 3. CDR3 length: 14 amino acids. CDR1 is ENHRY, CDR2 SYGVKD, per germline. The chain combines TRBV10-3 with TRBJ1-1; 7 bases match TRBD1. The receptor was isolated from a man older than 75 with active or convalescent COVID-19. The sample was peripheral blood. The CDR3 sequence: CAISEEGGYTEAFF. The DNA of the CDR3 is TGTGCCATCAGTGAGGAAGGGGGCTACACTGAAGCTTTCTTT.